Listed below are T cell receptor beta chains from one sample, sequenced in a study of early T cells in non-severe SARS-CoV-2 infection. MiXCR was run by TCRdb on the 5' RACE reads, yielding one entry per CDR3 protein. Counted here are fewer than 100,000 distinct CDR3 sequences, about 11% occurring once; the ten biggest clones make up 4% to 5%. The sequencing input was whole blood. Receptor source: an adult who was a healthcare worker with PCR-confirmed SARS-CoV-2 infection or an uninfected control (not recorded which). Both conserved end residues are part of each CDR3. The D gene is left open where the match is weak. Where a row states a size, it is once, few, many or the class of an expanded clone; other rows omit it.

- | TRBJ1-4 | TRBV12-3/TRBV12-4 | few | CASSYGRNEKLFF | TGTGCCAGCAGTTACGGAAGAAATGAAAAACTGTTTTTT
TRBD1 | TRBJ1-1 | TRBV4-1 | many | CASSHHAGTGDSKAFF | TGCGCCAGCAGCCATCACGCCGGGACAGGGGACAGCAAAGCTTTCTTT
- | TRBJ1-2 | TRBV29-1 | few | CSVLSGSPNYGYTF | TGCAGCGTTCTCTCTGGATCGCCTAACTATGGCTACACCTTC
TRBD2 | TRBJ2-3 | TRBV7-3 | medium-sized | CASSTPSGGGTDTQYF | TGTGCCAGCAGCACCCCTAGCGGGGGGGGCACAGATACGCAGTATTTT
- | TRBJ2-3 | TRBV9 | few | CASSVGAGSTDTQYF | TGTGCCAGCAGCGTAGGGGCGGGAAGCACAGATACGCAGTATTTT
- | TRBJ2-3 | TRBV20-1 | - | CSAGGLPATDTQYF | TGCAGTGCGGGCGGACTTCCGGCCACAGATACGCAGTATTTT
TRBD1 | TRBJ2-4 | TRBV7-9 | many | CASSLQGATKNIQYF | TGTGCCAGCAGCTTGCAGGGGGCGACCAAAAACATTCAGTACTTC
- | TRBJ1-1 | TRBV29-1 | - | CSVVSGSTLPEAFF | TGCAGCGTTGTTAGCGGGTCCACGCTACCTGAAGCTTTCTTT
- | TRBJ1-1 | TRBV11-3 | - | CASSQEATTEAFF | TGTGCCAGCAGCCAAGAGGCGACCACTGAAGCTTTCTTT
- | TRBJ1-2 | TRBV4-1 | - | CASSQVGQSNYGYTF | TGCGCCAGCAGCCAAGTAGGACAGAGTAACTATGGCTACACCTTC
- | TRBJ2-3 | TRBV18 | - | CASSPLNGLTDTQYF | TGTGCCAGCTCACCATTGAACGGCCTCACAGATACGCAGTATTTT
- | TRBJ1-5 | TRBV18 | - | CASSPVGVELPGPQHF | TGTGCCAGCTCACCGGTAGGTGTCGAACTGCCGGGGCCCCAGCATTTT
- | TRBJ2-3 | TRBV3-1 | few | CASTEGGGADTQYF | TGTGCCAGCACCGAAGGAGGGGGCGCCGATACGCAGTATTTT
TRBD1 | TRBJ2-5 | TRBV13 | few | CASSRDRGFGETQYF | TGTGCCAGCAGCCGGGACAGGGGTTTTGGAGAGACCCAGTACTTC
TRBD1 | TRBJ1-2 | TRBV5-4 | many | CASSLEGGDRGRRYGYTF | TGTGCCAGCAGCTTGGAAGGAGGGGACAGGGGGCGACGGTATGGCTACACCTTC
- | TRBJ1-2 | TRBV9 | - | CASSVATGHYTF | TGTGCCAGCAGCGTAGCCACAGGTCACTACACCTTC
- | TRBJ2-3 | TRBV11-2 | few | CASKRAGMTDTQYF | TGTGCCAGCAAAAGGGCGGGGATGACAGATACGCAGTATTTT
- | TRBJ1-6 | TRBV11-2 | - | CAITLGANSPLHF | TGTGCCATCACCTTGGGGGCAAATTCACCCCTCCACTTT
TRBD1 | TRBJ2-7 | TRBV5-1 | many | CASRSGTAFYEQYF | TGCGCCAGCAGATCCGGGACAGCCTTTTACGAGCAGTACTTC
- | TRBJ1-1 | TRBV7-6 | - | CASSLDPGNSLSGEAFF | TGTGCCAGCAGCTTAGACCCGGGAAATTCTTTGTCGGGCGAAGCTTTCTTT
- | TRBJ2-7 | TRBV5-6 | - | CASSPGPGTYEQYF | TGTGCCAGCAGCCCGGGGCCAGGGACCTACGAGCAGTACTTC
- | TRBJ2-5 | TRBV10-3 | - | CATSATQEGGETQYF | TGTGCCACCTCCGCGACACAGGAGGGGGGAGAGACCCAGTACTTC
TRBD1 | TRBJ2-3 | TRBV5-1 | - | CASSLYILDRGTDTQYF | TGCGCCAGCAGCCTATATATACTGGACAGGGGTACAGATACGCAGTATTTT
- | TRBJ2-1 | TRBV10-3 | - | CAISDSFREQFF | TGTGCCATCAGTGACAGCTTTAGGGAGCAGTTCTTC
TRBD1 | TRBJ2-7 | TRBV18 | many | CASSWGQSSYEQYF | TGTGCCAGCTCTTGGGGACAGAGCTCCTACGAGCAGTACTTC
TRBD1 | TRBJ2-7 | TRBV5-1 | - | CASRPPGQAFYEQYF | TGCGCCAGCAGGCCCCCGGGACAGGCGTTTTACGAGCAGTACTTC
- | TRBJ1-1 | TRBV7-6 | - | CASSLSGAKETEAFF | TGTGCCAGCAGCTTATCAGGGGCAAAGGAAACTGAAGCTTTCTTT
- | TRBJ1-2 | TRBV7-9 | many | CASTQAAFSYGYTF | TGTGCCAGCACCCAGGCAGCTTTTTCCTATGGCTACACCTTC
- | TRBJ1-2 | TRBV6-5 | few | CASSYSRVNRAGGYTF | TGTGCCAGCAGTTACTCAAGGGTAAACAGGGCCGGTGGCTACACCTTC
TRBD1 | TRBJ2-7 | TRBV29-1 | few | CSGGQGREQYF | TGCAGCGGGGGACAGGGGCGCGAGCAGTACTTC
TRBD2 | TRBJ2-1 | TRBV4-1 | many | CASSHLAGNEQFF | TGCGCCAGCAGCCATCTAGCGGGCAATGAGCAGTTCTTC
- | TRBJ2-7 | TRBV5-6 | - | CASSLAGPYEQYF | TGTGCCAGCAGCTTGGCGGGCCCCTACGAGCAGTACTTC
TRBD1 | TRBJ1-2 | TRBV6-6 | few | CASSYTGQGAGGYTF | TGTGCCAGCAGTTACACGGGACAGGGGGCCGGTGGCTACACCTTC
TRBD1 | TRBJ2-7 | TRBV29-1 | once | CSVEEADRGPTYEQYF | TGCAGCGTTGAAGAGGCGGACAGGGGGCCAACCTACGAGCAGTACTTC
- | TRBJ2-5 | TRBV20-1 | few | CSARVPAGNQETQYF | TGCAGTGCTAGAGTGCCAGCGGGCAACCAAGAGACCCAGTACTTC
- | TRBJ2-3 | TRBV20-1 | few | CSARQVDTQYF | TGCAGTGCCCGCCAGGTAGATACGCAGTATTTT
TRBD2 | TRBJ2-3 | TRBV10-3 | few | CAITGTSGGDTQYF | TGTGCCATCACAGGGACTAGCGGGGGGGATACGCAGTATTTT
- | TRBJ1-1 | TRBV20-1 | - | CSAREGYTEAFF | TGCAGTGCTAGAGAGGGGTATACTGAAGCTTTCTTT
- | TRBJ1-5 | TRBV6-5 | many | CASSYYGPNQPQHF | TGTGCCAGCAGTTACTATGGACCCAATCAGCCCCAGCATTTT
- | TRBJ2-7 | TRBV11-2 | many | CASSLVPPYEQYF | TGTGCCAGCAGCTTAGTACCGCCCTACGAGCAGTACTTC
TRBD1 | TRBJ1-6 | TRBV9 | - | CASSGDRGNSPLHF | TGTGCCAGCAGCGGTGACAGGGGGAATTCACCCCTCCACTTT
- | TRBJ2-7 | TRBV25-1 | - | CASRLGAYEQYF | TGTGCCAGCAGACTGGGGGCCTACGAGCAGTACTTC
- | TRBJ2-5 | TRBV20-1 | few | CSAVQGEETQYF | TGCAGTGCTGTACAGGGTGAGGAGACCCAGTACTTC
- | TRBJ1-1 | TRBV13 | few | CASSLRVIAEAFF | TGTGCCAGCAGCTTAAGAGTGATCGCTGAAGCTTTCTTT
- | TRBJ1-1 | TRBV18 | many | CASSPSTGNTEAFF | TGTGCCAGCTCACCGTCGACAGGGAACACTGAAGCTTTCTTT
TRBD1 | TRBJ1-2 | TRBV2 | many | CASSEGGQSYYGYTF | TGTGCCAGCAGTGAAGGGGGACAGAGCTACTATGGCTACACCTTC
TRBD1 | TRBJ1-1 | TRBV7-2 | many | CASSSRQGTTEAFF | TGTGCCAGCAGCTCACGACAGGGGACCACTGAAGCTTTCTTT
- | TRBJ2-3 | TRBV5-4 | few | CASSTNTDTQYF | TGTGCCAGCAGCACCAACACAGATACGCAGTATTTT
- | TRBJ2-1 | TRBV7-2 | many | CASRSEAGALEQFF | TGTGCCAGCAGGTCGGAGGCGGGGGCCCTTGAGCAGTTCTTC
TRBD2 | TRBJ2-1 | TRBV20-1 | few | CSASGRGSYNEQFF | TGCAGTGCTAGCGGGAGGGGCTCTTACAATGAGCAGTTCTTC
- | TRBJ2-2 | TRBV5-1 | few | CASSLDGFVGELFF | TGCGCCAGCAGCTTAGACGGCTTTGTCGGGGAGCTGTTTTTT